This record covers a single TCR beta chain. Authors' data handling: Nucleated cell counts were estimated from reference gene primer amplification. The repertoire was sequenced with immunoSEQ multiplex PCR; TCRdb's copy has only in-frame clones and lacks some. The V and J calls and the clone size are those of that table, but D and trimming were determined from the DNA. The table has roughly 200,000 clones, approximately 83% seen once. The entry originates in a study of blood T cell repertoires in COVID-19. Study-level background: In each case, the material was cDNA or gDNA derived from T cells, B-cell-depleted T cells, or PBMCs.

Participants, about 18 to 90 years old, spanned around 26 US areas. V lost 6 bases, J lost 2 bases, and 13 bases lay in between. The germline V gene encodes CDR1 LNHDA and CDR2 SQIVND (reference sequence). The CDR3 loop spans 14 amino acids. This rearrangement joins TRBV19 to TRBJ1-1, with D possibly TRBD1 on 6 matching bases. This TCR was sampled from a woman aged 40-49 years with acute COVID-19. The material sequenced was PBMCs or T cells enriched from blood (not recorded which). CDR3 loop: CASRSPQGNTEAFF. CDR3 coding DNA: TGTGCCAGTAGGTCCCCACAGGGAAACACTGAAGCTTTCTTT.